The clone carrying this T cell receptor beta chain was picked up many times. Absence of ophthalmopathy within 18 months of follow-up defined stable hyperthyroidism. It was on clinical symptoms, serum thyroxine, TRAb, thyroid ultrasound and orbital computed tomography that diagnosis relied. This sample stems from a study of Graves' ophthalmopathy and Graves' hyperthyroidism. V shed 1 base, J shed 1 base, and the junction held 7 bases outside the gene matches. CDR3 length equals 17 residues. Germline values: CDR1 DFQATT, CDR2 SNEGSKA (reference sequence). As the template, RNA transcripts were used to amplify TCR beta CDR3 regions. RT-PCR was first run with HTBI primers, then multiplex PCR in a second round. TCRdb itself ran the multiplex PCR reads through MiXCR, one entry per CDR3 protein. The data show more than 300,000 distinct CDR3 sequences, with 15% to 17% seen just once and around 7% held by the top ten.

Sequenced material: peripheral blood. This chain joins TRBV20-1 and TRBJ2-2, with TRBD2 identical over 9 bases. This TCR derives from a woman younger than 30 with stable Graves' hyperthyroidism. The DNA for the CDR3 is TGCAGTGCTAGAGGGGGTAGCGGGGGCGAGAACACCGGGGAGCTGTTTTTT. It is translated as CSARGGSGGENTGELFF.